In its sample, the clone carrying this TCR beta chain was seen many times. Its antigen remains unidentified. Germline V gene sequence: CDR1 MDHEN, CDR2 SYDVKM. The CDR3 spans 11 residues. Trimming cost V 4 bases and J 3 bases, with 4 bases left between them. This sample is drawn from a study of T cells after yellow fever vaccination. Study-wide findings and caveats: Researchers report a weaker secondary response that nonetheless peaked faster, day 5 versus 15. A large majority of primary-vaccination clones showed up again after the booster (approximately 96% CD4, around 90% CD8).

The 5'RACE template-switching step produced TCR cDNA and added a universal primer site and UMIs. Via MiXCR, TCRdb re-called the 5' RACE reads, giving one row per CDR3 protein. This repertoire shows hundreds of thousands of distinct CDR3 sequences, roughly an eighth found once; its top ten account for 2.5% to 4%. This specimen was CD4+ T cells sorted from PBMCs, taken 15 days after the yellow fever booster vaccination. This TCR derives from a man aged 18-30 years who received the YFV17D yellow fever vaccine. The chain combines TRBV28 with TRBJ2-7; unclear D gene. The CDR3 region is CASSSHYEQYF. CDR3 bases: TGTGCCAGCAGTTCGCACTACGAGCAGTACTTC.